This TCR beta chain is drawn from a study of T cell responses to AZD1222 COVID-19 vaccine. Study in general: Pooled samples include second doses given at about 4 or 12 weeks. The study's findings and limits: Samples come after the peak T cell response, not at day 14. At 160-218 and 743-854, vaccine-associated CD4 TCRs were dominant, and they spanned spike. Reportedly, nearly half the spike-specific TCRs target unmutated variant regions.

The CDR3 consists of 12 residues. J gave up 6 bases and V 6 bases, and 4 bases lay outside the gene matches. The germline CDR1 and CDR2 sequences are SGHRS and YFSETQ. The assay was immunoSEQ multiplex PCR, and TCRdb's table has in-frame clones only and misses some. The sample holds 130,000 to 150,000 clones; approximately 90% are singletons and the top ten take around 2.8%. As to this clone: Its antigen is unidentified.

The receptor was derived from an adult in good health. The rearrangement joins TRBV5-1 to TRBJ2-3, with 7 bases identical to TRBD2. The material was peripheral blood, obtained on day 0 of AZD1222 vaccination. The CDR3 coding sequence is TGCGCCAGCAAAAGGGAGGGGGATACGCAGTATTTT. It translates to CASKREGDTQYF.